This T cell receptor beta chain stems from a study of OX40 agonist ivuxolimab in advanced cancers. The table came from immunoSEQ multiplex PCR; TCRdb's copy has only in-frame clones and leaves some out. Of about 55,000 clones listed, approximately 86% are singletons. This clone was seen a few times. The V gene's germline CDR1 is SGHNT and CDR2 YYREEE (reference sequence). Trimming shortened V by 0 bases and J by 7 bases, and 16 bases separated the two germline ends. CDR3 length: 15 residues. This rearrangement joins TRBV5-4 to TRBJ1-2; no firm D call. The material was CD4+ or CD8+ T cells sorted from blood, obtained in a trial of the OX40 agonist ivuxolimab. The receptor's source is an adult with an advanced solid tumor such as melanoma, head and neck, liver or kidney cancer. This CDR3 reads CASSLAAVARRGYTF. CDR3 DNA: TGTGCCAGCAGCTTGGCAGCAGTAGCCAGGCGTGGCTACACCTTC.